A single sample is the source of the 26 T cell receptor beta chains below, sequenced in a study of control samples from healthy donors and cancer patients. Produced via immunoSEQ multiplex PCR; TCRdb's table is partial and in-frame only. The table records about 130,000 clones, 75% to 95% of them present only once. The sample consisted of blood. The receptors originated from a young man in good health.

The DNA of the CDR3 is TGTGCCAGCAGTATGGGACAGATCGATGAGCAGTTCTTC. It translates to CASSMGQIDEQFF. The chain recombines TRBV28 with TRBJ2-1; TRBD1 aligns across 7 bases. This CDR3 spans 13 amino acids. Germline V CDR1 and CDR2: MDHEN, SYDVKM. Germline trimming cut 5 bases from V and 8 bases from J; bases unmatched to any gene: 6. The variable domain in full, with the rest retrieved from reference TRBV28 and TRBJ2-1, is DVKVTQSSRYLVKRTGEKVFLECVQDMDHENMFWYRQDPGLGLRLIYFSYDVKMKEKGDIPEGYSVSREKKERFSLILESASTNQTSMYLCASSMGQIDEQFFGPGTRLTVL.

The rearrangement uses TRBV3-1 (or the pseudogene TRBV3-2) and TRBJ2-1; 10 bases are shared with TRBD2. This CDR3 contains 18 residues. CDR1 and CDR2 from the germline V gene are LGHDT and YNNKEL (reference sequence). V was clipped by 4 bases and J by 5 bases; unmatched bases: 14. The CDR3 here is CASSPPMAAGGIDNEQFF. In nucleotides, the CDR3 is TGTGCCAGCAGCCCACCGATGGCAGCGGGAGGGATTGACAATGAGCAGTTCTTC.

This rearrangement joins TRBV25-1 to TRBJ2-3, with 7 bases that match TRBD2. Germline lookup yields CDR1 MGHDK and CDR2 SYGVNS. CDR3 length: 17 amino acids. Unmatched junction bases numbered 12, after V lost 2 bases and J lost 4 bases. CDR3 sequence: CASSEGSLAGVADTQYF. In DNA, the CDR3 is TGTGCCAGCAGTGAAGGGAGCCTGGCGGGAGTTGCAGATACGCAGTATTTT.

The J gene is TRBJ2-1, the V gene TRBV28; a weak D match, TRBD1 (6 bases). Trimming took off 5 bases at V and 4 bases at J, with 12 bases between the two ends. From germline, CDR1 is MDHEN and CDR2 SYDVKM. This CDR3 has 14 amino acids. The CDR3 region is CASSPTGPYNEQFF. CDR3 sequence (DNA): TGTGCCAGCAGTCCTACAGGGCCATACAATGAGCAGTTCTTC.

The chain has TRBV15 and TRBJ1-4, with 11 bases aligning to TRBD1. V lost 4 bases to trimming and J lost 10 bases; unmatched junction nucleotides: 5. CDR3 length equals 14 residues. Per germline, CDR1 LNHNV and CDR2 YYDKDF (reference sequence). CDR3 sequence: CATSTGQGALKLFF. The DNA of the CDR3 is TGTGCCACCAGCACCGGACAGGGGGCTCTAAAACTGTTTTTT.

This sequence joins TRBV30 and TRBJ1-2; D is possibly TRBD1 (6 bases). CDR3 length equals 12 residues. CDR1 and CDR2 (germline): GTSNPN, SVGIG (reference sequence). Trimming pared 5 bases from V and 4 bases from J, leaving 11 bases between. In DNA, the CDR3 is TGTGCCTGGTACAGGGTGGGCTATGGCTACACCTTC. This codes for CAWYRVGYGYTF.

J is TRBJ2-3 and V is TRBV19, with D possibly matching TRBD2 (6 bases). The germline V gene encodes CDR1 LNHDA and CDR2 SQIVND (reference sequence). Between the trimmed V and J ends, which lost 6 bases and 1 base, there was a span of 14 bases. This CDR3 has 15 amino acids. The CDR3 loop is CASRPSGTRTDTQYF. The CDR3 DNA reads TGTGCCAGTAGACCATCCGGGACTCGCACAGATACGCAGTATTTT.

The chain uses TRBV11-2 and TRBJ2-1; D is undetermined. V dropped 3 bases and J dropped 8 bases, with 14 bases sitting between them. This CDR3 has 14 amino acids. The V gene's germline CDR1 is SGHAT and CDR2 FQNNGV. The DNA for the CDR3 is TGTGCCAGCAGCTTTGGATATGGTGGCGATGAGCAGTTCTTC. It codes for CASSFGYGGDEQFF. Using reference TRBV11-2 and TRBJ2-1 for the parts outside the CDR3, the full variable domain is EAGVAQSPRYKIIEKRQSVAFWCNPISGHATLYWYQQILGQGPKLLIQFQNNGVVDDSQLPKDRFSAERLKGVDSTLKIQPAKLEDSAVYLCASSFGYGGDEQFFGPGTRLTVL.

The rearrangement uses TRBV6-5 and TRBJ1-1, with D possibly matching TRBD1 (5 bases). Germline lookup yields CDR1 MNHEY and CDR2 SVGAGI. The CDR3 extends over 12 amino acids. Between the trimmed V and J ends, which lost 5 bases and 10 bases, there was a span of 14 bases. The CDR3 DNA is TGTGCCAGCAGTCCCCGGGGACGGGGAGCTTTCTTT. Its protein product is CASSPRGRGAFF.

This chain joins TRBV6-4 and TRBJ2-3, with D possibly matching TRBD2 (6 bases). Trimming took off 6 bases at V and 2 bases at J, with 18 bases between the two ends. CDR1 and CDR2 from the germline V gene are MRHNA and SNTAGT. The CDR3 has 16 residues. CDR3 nucleotide sequence: TGTGCCAGCAGCCCAAGTTCGGGAGCGAACACAGATACGCAGTATTTT. This codes for CASSPSSGANTDTQYF.

The chain employs TRBV7-2 and TRBJ2-6; D may be TRBD1 (6 bases). CDR1 SGHTA and CDR2 FQGNSA come from the germline V gene. This CDR3 has 15 amino acids. The V end was cut by 5 bases, the J end by 2 bases, with 10 bases between. This chain's CDR3 is CASSPTGTGANVLTF. The CDR3 DNA reads as TGTGCCAGCAGCCCCACAGGGACTGGGGCCAACGTCCTGACTTTC.

Written as DNA, the CDR3 is TGTGCCAGCAGTTCCGGGACTAGCAGATACAATGAGCAGTTCTTC. This sequence encodes CASSSGTSRYNEQFF. The gene calls are TRBV2 and TRBJ2-1, with 9 nucleotides matching TRBD2. This CDR3 spans 15 amino acids. V lost 5 bases, J lost 4 bases, and 6 bases stayed unmatched. Looked up from germline, CDR1 is SNHLY and CDR2 is FYNNEI.

The chain employs TRBV3-1 (or the pseudogene TRBV3-2) and TRBJ2-3; the D gene is possibly TRBD2 (6 bases). V was pared by 5 bases and J by 6 bases, with 21 bases between. This CDR3 spans 16 amino acids. Germline CDR1 reads LGHDT; CDR2 reads YNNKEL (reference sequence). The DNA for the CDR3 is TGTGCCAGCAGCGGTGCCCCGGGACTGACGACGGATACGCAGTATTTT. Encoded protein: CASSGAPGLTTDTQYF.

The rearrangement uses TRBV28 and TRBJ1-1; D not resolved. The CDR3 sequence is 12 residues long. V lost 6 bases and J 0 bases, leaving 5 bases between the germline ends. Looked up from germline, CDR1 is MDHEN and CDR2 is SYDVKM. The DNA for the CDR3 is TGTGCCAGCAGAACTATGAACACTGAAGCTTTCTTT. Protein sequence: CASRTMNTEAFF.

The table lists this clone with a count of one. The CDR3 DNA is TGCGCCAGCAGCGGACAGGGGTCATTGGGGGAGCAGTTCTTC. Protein product: CASSGQGSLGEQFF. V and J are TRBV10-1 and TRBJ2-1; 9 bases agree with TRBD1. CDR1 and CDR2 (germline): WNHNN, SYGVQD (reference sequence). This CDR3 spans 14 amino acids. V lost 6 bases, J lost 10 bases, and 10 bases stayed unmatched.

The rearrangement uses TRBV5-4 and TRBJ2-7, with D tentatively TRBD2 (5 bases). Germline V gene data show CDR1 as SGHNT and CDR2 as YYREEE (reference sequence). CDR3 size: 14 residues. V was shortened by 0 bases and J by 3 bases, with 10 bases between the two germline ends. The CDR3 spells CASSLEGLLYEQYF. The CDR3 region has the DNA TGTGCCAGCAGCTTGGAAGGACTCCTCTACGAGCAGTACTTC.

This sequence joins TRBV28 and TRBJ1-1; no clear D gene. This CDR3 contains 13 residues. With 3 bases removed from V and 1 base from J, the gap between germline ends came to 6 bases. Germline values: CDR1 MDHEN, CDR2 SYDVKM. CDR3 amino acids: CASSFPGNTEAFF. DNA for the CDR3: TGTGCCAGCAGTTTTCCGGGGAACACTGAAGCTTTCTTT.

The chain uses TRBV27 and TRBJ1-4; D unresolved. The V gene's germline CDR1 is MNHEY and CDR2 SMNVEV (reference sequence). The CDR3 spans 15 residues. The V end lost 4 bases, the J end lost 0 bases, and 9 bases lay between the germline ends. CDR3 nucleotide sequence: TGTGCCAGCAGTTCCCGGAGTGCAACTAATGAAAAACTGTTTTTT. This gives the protein CASSSRSATNEKLFF.

The CDR3 region is CASSYAENTEAFF. In nucleotides, the CDR3 is TGTGCCAGCAGTTATGCCGAGAACACTGAAGCTTTCTTT. V gene TRBV6-2 or TRBV6-3 combines with J gene TRBJ1-1; D is unclear. Germline V lookup: CDR1 MNHEY, CDR2 SVGEGT. Trimming stripped 3 bases from V and 1 base from J, with 6 bases between. The CDR3 has 13 residues.

This clone was observed a single time. The chain recombines TRBV14 with TRBJ1-6; no clear D gene. Germline CDR1 is SGHDN and CDR2 is FVKESK. This CDR3 is 14 amino acids long. Deletions cut 4 bases from V and 2 bases from J, with 6 bases between. CDR3 bases: TGTGCCAGCAGCCCGGTGACCTATAATTCACCCCTCCACTTT. It translates to CASSPVTYNSPLHF.

The genes are TRBV6-5 and TRBJ2-5, with TRBD1 matching over 10 bases. CDR3 size: 14 residues. Germline V gene sequence: CDR1 MNHEY, CDR2 SVGAGI. V was pared by 9 bases and J by 0 bases, with 4 bases of the junction left unmatched. CDR3: CARPGQGHQETQYF. The CDR3 nucleotides are TGTGCCAGGCCGGGACAGGGGCACCAAGAGACCCAGTACTTC.

The V gene is TRBV15, the J gene TRBJ2-1, with 12 bases identical to TRBD2. Germline lookup yields CDR1 LNHNV and CDR2 YYDKDF (reference sequence). V lost 0 bases to trimming and J lost 8 bases; unmatched junction nucleotides: 8. The CDR3 sequence is 17 residues long. CDR3 loop: CATSRDRSSGRADEQFF. CDR3 coding DNA: TGTGCCACCAGCAGAGATCGTTCTAGCGGGAGGGCCGATGAGCAGTTCTTC.

This chain uses TRBV10-3 with TRBJ1-2; a possible D gene is TRBD1 (6 bases). V lost 6 bases to trimming and J lost 8 bases, with 13 bases between them. The length of the CDR3 is 12 residues. Germline CDR1 ENHRY, CDR2 SYGVKD. The CDR3 nucleotides are TGTGCCATCAGCAGGGGAACGGGGGGCTACACCTTC. Its translation: CAISRGTGGYTF.

The chain recombines TRBV27 with TRBJ2-7; D ambiguous. The CDR3 totals 14 residues. The V and J ends lost 2 bases and 1 base respectively, with 9 bases between them. Germline V gene data show CDR1 as MNHEY and CDR2 as SMNVEV (reference sequence). Here the CDR3 DNA reads TGTGCCAGCAGTTTAGGCTACACTTCCTACGAGCAGTACTTC. This encodes CASSLGYTSYEQYF.

The sample holds one count of this clone. The chain has TRBV29-1 and TRBJ2-1, with D maybe TRBD2 (5 bases). The CDR3 runs 14 residues. CDR1 SQVTM and CDR2 ANQGSEA come from the germline V gene. The V end was cut by 4 bases, the J end by 2 bases, with 12 bases between. The CDR3 DNA sequence: TGCAGCGTTGCGAGTAGCGCGACCTACAATGAGCAGTTCTTC. Translating it yields CSVASSATYNEQFF.

The sample holds a few counts of this clone. J is TRBJ1-1 and V is TRBV14, with D unresolved. Trimming left V 2 bases short and J 1 base short, with 17 bases between. From germline, CDR1 is SGHDN and CDR2 FVKESK. This CDR3 has 17 amino acids. In nucleotides, the CDR3 is TGTGCCAGCAGCCAACCCGACATTCCTCGCCGGAACACTGAAGCTTTCTTT. As protein: CASSQPDIPRRNTEAFF. Drawing the rest from reference TRBV14 and TRBJ1-1, the complete variable domain is EAGVTQFPSHSVIEKGQTVTLRCDPISGHDNLYWYRRVMGKEIKFLLHFVKESKQDESGMPNNRFLAERTGGTYSTLKVQPAELEDSGVYFCASSQPDIPRRNTEAFFGQGTRLTVV.